This TCR beta chain was sequenced in a study of cytomegalovirus exposure and HLA in healthy donors. A few counts support this clone. Its antigen is undetermined. A multiplex PCR was run with 60 Vbeta primers and 13 Jbeta primers. This table comes from immunoSEQ multiplex PCR, and its TCRdb copy is limited to in-frame clones, with some not included. The sample holds some 110,000 clones, 12% seen once. General study results and limits: Data from an earlier analysis indicated that most TCR beta V segments were productive either about 87% or about 30% of the time.

V shed 4 bases and J 3 bases; nucleotides not matched to a gene: 10. CDR1 and CDR2 from the germline V gene are GTSNPN and SVGIG (reference sequence). The CDR3 spans 17 residues. This clonotype was obtained from a man aged 40-50 years in good health and CMV-seropositive. The chain employs TRBV30 and TRBJ2-1, with 12 bases identical to TRBD2. The sample comprised PBMCs. The CDR3 DNA reads TGTGCCTGGATCAGGACTAGCGGGACGCCCTACTACAATGAGCAGTTCTTC. Protein sequence: CAWIRTSGTPYYNEQFF.